This T cell receptor (beta chain) is drawn from a study of cytomegalovirus exposure and HLA in healthy donors. About the research overall: The 110 or so validation repertoires were produced on the same platform as the 650 or so repertoires of the first cohort. This was reported in a later analysis. Findings and limits, study-wide: TCR sequences were mostly rare, though some public TCRs occurred in many donors. Reportedly, cytomegalovirus status was diagnosed with high sensitivity and specificity. A later analysis found first-cohort TCR clusters tended to co-occur in the 110 or so validation repertoires.

Turning to this clone: What it binds is unknown.

Only in-frame clones appear in the TCRdb table, and some are missing; sequencing was by immunoSEQ multiplex PCR. Of some 84,000 clones in the sample, approximately 90% were seen once. The V gene's germline CDR1 is MNHNY and CDR2 SVGAGI (reference sequence). The V end lost 2 bases, the J end lost 0 bases, and 11 bases lay between the germline ends. This CDR3 is built from 16 residues. This receptor was taken from a man aged 25-40 years in good health and CMV-seronegative. This rearrangement joins TRBV6-6 to TRBJ2-1; D remains unclear. Material: PBMCs. CDR3: CASSYGRRNSYNEQFF. The CDR3 DNA sequence: TGTGCCAGCAGTTACGGGCGACGGAACTCCTACAATGAGCAGTTCTTC.